This T cell receptor (beta chain) originates from a study of shared clonotypes between healthy human individuals. V was trimmed by 1 base and J by 13 bases, leaving 17 bases between them. The CDR3 is 14 residues long. Germline V gene sequence: CDR1 SGHTA, CDR2 FQGNSA. Sequenced by immunoSEQ multiplex PCR; TCRdb stores in-frame clones only, minus some. The sample yields 400,000 to 500,000 clones, around 78% seen once. The origin of this receptor is a woman aged 40 to 49 in good health. Some clones in this sample may be carry-over from other donors' samples. Sequences were obtained from PBMCs. The V and J genes are TRBV7-2 and TRBJ2-1; D is perhaps TRBD2 (6 bases). As DNA, the CDR3 is TGTGCCAGCAGCTTAGGGCTAGCGTTTTTTCTCCAGTTCTTC. Amino acid sequence: CASSLGLAFFLQFF.